The present TCR beta chain was sequenced within a study of blood T cells in healthy people across ages. Alongside a J-beta primer mix, a sample-barcoded 5' primer served in a second PCR lasting roughly 6 to 11 cycles. Each CDR3 protein gets one entry after TCRdb re-called the 5' RACE reads with MiXCR. The repertoire includes around 780,000 distinct CDR3 sequences, more than 55% of them detected once, and roughly 26% sits in the top ten. The total RNA that was extracted per sample amounted to at least 5 micrograms. This clonotype was seen a handful of times. Its antigen is still unknown. This CDR3 has 16 amino acids. The germline gives CDR1 MDHEN, CDR2 SYDVKM. J lost 0 bases, V lost 2 bases, and 4 bases had no gene match. Study findings and constraints: Significant beta diversity loss was already apparent by age approximately 40, declining roughly linearly. Naive T cell percentage and TCR beta diversity correlated strongly.

The source is a man in his forties or fifties in good health. The chain links TRBV28 to TRBJ2-5; 9 nucleotides line up with TRBD1. The sample was blood. The CDR3: CASSLGTGPYQETQYF. The CDR3 DNA reads TGTGCCAGCAGTTTAGGGACAGGGCCGTACCAAGAGACCCAGTACTTC. Drawing the rest from reference TRBV28 and TRBJ2-5, the complete variable domain is DVKVTQSSRYLVKRTGEKVFLECVQDMDHENMFWYRQDPGLGLRLIYFSYDVKMKEKGDIPEGYSVSREKKERFSLILESASTNQTSMYLCASSLGTGPYQETQYFGPGTRLLVL.